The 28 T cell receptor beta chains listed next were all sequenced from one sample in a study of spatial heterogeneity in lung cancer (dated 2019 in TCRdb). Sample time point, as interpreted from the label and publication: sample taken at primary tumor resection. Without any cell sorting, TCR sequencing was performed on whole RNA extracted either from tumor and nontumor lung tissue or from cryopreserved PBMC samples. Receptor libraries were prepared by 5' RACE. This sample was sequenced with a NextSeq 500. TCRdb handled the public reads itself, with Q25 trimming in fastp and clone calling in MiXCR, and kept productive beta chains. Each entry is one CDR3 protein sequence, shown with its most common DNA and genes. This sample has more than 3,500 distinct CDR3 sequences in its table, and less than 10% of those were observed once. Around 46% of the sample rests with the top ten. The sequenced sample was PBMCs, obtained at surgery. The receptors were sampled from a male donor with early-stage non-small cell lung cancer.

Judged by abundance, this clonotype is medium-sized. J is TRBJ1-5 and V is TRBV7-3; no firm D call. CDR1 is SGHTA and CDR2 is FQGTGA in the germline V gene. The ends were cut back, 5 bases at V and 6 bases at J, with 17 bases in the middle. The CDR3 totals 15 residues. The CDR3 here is CASSGPDPWGQPQHF. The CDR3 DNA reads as TGTGCCAGCAGCGGCCCTGACCCGTGGGGTCAGCCCCAGCATTTT.

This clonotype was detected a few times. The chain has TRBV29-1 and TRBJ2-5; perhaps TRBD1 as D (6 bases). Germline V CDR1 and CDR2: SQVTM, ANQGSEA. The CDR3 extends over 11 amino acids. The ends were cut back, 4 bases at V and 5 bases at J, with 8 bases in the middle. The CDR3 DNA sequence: TGCAGCGTTGCAGGGGTCGAGACCCAGTACTTC. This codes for CSVAGVETQYF.

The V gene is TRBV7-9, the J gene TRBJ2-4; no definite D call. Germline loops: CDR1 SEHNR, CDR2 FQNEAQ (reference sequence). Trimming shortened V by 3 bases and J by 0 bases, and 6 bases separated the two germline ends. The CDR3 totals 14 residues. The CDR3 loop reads CASSLGLAKNIQYF. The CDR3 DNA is TGTGCCAGCAGCTTGGGCCTAGCCAAAAACATTCAGTACTTC.

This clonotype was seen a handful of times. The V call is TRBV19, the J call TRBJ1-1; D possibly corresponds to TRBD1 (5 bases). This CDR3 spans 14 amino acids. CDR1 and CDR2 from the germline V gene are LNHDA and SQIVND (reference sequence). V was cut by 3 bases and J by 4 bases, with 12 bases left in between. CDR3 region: CASSIGGASTEAFF. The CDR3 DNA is TGTGCCAGTAGTATCGGAGGGGCGAGCACTGAAGCTTTCTTT.

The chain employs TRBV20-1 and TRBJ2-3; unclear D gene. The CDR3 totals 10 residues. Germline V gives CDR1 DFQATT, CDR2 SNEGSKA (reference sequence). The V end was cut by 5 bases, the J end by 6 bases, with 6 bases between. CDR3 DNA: TGCAGTGCTCACTTGGATACGCAGTATTTT. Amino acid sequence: CSAHLDTQYF.

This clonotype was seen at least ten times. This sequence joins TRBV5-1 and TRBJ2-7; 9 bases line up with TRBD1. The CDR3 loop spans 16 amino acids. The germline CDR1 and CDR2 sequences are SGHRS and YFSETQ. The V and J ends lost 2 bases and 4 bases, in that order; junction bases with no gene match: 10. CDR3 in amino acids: CASSFKEGQGPYEQYF. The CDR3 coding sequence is TGCGCCAGCAGCTTTAAAGAAGGACAGGGGCCGTACGAGCAGTACTTC.

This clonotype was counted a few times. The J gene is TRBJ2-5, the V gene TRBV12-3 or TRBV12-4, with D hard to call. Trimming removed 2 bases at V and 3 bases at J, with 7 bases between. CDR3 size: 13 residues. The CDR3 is CASSLRQEETQYF. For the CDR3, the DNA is TGTGCCAGCAGTTTACGGCAGGAAGAGACCCAGTACTTC.

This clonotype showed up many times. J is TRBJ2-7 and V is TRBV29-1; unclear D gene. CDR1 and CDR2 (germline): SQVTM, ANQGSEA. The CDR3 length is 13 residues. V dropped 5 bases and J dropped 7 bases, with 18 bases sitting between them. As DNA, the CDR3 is TGCAGCGTTATTCGGGCCACTGAAATAGAGCAGTACTTC. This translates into CSVIRATEIEQYF.

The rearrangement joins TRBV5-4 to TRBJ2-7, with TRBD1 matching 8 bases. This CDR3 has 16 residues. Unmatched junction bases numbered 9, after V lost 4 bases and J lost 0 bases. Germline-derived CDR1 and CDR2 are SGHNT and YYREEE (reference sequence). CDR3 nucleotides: TGTGCCAGCAGCCGCCTGGACAGGGCTCTCTCCTACGAGCAGTACTTC. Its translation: CASSRLDRALSYEQYF.

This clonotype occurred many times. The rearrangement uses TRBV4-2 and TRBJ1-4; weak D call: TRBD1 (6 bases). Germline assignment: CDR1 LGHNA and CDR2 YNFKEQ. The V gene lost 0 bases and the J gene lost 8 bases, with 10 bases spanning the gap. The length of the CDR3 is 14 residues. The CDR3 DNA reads TGTGCCAGCAGCCAAGAAGGGGGGCACGAAAAACTGTTTTTT. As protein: CASSQEGGHEKLFF.

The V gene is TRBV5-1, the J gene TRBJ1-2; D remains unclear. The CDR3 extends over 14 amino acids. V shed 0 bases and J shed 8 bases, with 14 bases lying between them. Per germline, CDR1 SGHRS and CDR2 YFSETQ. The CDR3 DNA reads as TGCGCCAGCAGCTTGGCCTTAGGCAGCGCGGGCTACACCTTC. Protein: CASSLALGSAGYTF.

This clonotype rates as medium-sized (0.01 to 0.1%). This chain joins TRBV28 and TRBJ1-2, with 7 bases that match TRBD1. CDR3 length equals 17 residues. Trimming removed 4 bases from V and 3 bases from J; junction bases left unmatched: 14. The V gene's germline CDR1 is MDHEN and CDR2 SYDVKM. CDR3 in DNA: TGTGCCAGCAGTTCCCCTTCTCCACAGGGGTTTGACTATGGCTACACCTTC. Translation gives CASSSPSPQGFDYGYTF.

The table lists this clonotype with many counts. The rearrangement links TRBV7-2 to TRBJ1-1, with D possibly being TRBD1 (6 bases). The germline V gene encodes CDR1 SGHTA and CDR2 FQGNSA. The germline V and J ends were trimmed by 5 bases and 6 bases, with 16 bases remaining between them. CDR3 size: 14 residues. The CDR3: CASSTLRGQSEAFF. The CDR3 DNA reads TGTGCCAGCAGCACCCTTCGGGGGCAGTCTGAAGCTTTCTTT.

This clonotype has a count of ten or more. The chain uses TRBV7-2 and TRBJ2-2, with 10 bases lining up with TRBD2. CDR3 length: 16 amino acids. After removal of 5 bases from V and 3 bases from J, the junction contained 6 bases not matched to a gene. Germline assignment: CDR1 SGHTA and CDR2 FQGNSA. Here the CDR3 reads CASSVLAGAHTGELFF. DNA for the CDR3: TGTGCCAGCAGCGTTCTAGCGGGGGCCCACACCGGGGAGCTGTTTTTT.

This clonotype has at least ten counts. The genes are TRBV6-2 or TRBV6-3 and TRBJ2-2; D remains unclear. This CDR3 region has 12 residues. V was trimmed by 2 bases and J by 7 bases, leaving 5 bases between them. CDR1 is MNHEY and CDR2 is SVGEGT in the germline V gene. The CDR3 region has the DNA TGTGCCAGCAGTTACGAGATCGGGGAGCTGTTTTTT. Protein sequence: CASSYEIGELFF.

CDR3 coding DNA: TGTGCCAGCAGCCCACCGGGACTAGGAGAATACAATGAGCAGTTCTTC. As protein: CASSPPGLGEYNEQFF. The chain employs TRBV7-2 and TRBJ2-1, with TRBD2 identical over 8 bases. J lost 4 bases, V lost 5 bases, and 10 bases had no gene match. The CDR3 has 16 amino acids. The germline CDR1 and CDR2 sequences are SGHTA and FQGNSA.

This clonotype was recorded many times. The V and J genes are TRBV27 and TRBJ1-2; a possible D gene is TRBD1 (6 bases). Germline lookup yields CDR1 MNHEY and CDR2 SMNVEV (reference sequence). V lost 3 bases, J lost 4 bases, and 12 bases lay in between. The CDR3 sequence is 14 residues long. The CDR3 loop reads CASSFAGGVYGYTF. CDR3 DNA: TGTGCCAGCAGTTTTGCGGGGGGCGTCTATGGCTACACCTTC.

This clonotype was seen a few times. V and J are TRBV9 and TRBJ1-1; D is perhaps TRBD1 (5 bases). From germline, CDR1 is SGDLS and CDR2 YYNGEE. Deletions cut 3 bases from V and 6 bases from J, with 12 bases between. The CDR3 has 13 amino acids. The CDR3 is CASSAGRGSEAFF. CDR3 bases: TGTGCCAGCAGCGCAGGAAGGGGTTCTGAAGCTTTCTTT.

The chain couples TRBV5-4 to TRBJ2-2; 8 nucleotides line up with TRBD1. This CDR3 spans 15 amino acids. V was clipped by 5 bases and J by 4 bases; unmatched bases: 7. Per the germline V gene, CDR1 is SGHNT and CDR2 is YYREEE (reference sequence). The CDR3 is CASRKDRETTGELFF. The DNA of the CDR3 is TGTGCCAGCAGGAAGGACAGGGAGACCACCGGGGAGCTGTTTTTT.

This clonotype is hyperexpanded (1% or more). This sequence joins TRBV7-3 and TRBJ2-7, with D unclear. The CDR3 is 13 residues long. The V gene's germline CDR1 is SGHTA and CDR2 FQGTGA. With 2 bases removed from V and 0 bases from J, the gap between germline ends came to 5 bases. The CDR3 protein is CASSLSSSYEQYF. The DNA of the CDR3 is TGTGCCAGCAGCTTATCTAGCTCCTACGAGCAGTACTTC.

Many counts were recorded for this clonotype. The DNA for the CDR3 is TGTGCCAGCAGCCCCATCCCGGGACCACTGCAAGAGACCCAGTACTTC. It yields the protein CASSPIPGPLQETQYF. V is TRBV7-2 and J is TRBJ2-5; D is possibly TRBD1 or TRBD2 (5 bases each). The germline gives CDR1 SGHTA, CDR2 FQGNSA. CDR3 length: 16 amino acids. Trimming stripped 5 bases from V and 2 bases from J, with 18 bases between.

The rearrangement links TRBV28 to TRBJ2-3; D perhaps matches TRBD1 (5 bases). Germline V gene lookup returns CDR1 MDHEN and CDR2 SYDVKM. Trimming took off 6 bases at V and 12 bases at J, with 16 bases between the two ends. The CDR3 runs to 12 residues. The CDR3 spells CASSPSTVAQYF. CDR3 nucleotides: TGTGCCAGCAGCCCCTCGACAGTTGCCCAGTATTTT.

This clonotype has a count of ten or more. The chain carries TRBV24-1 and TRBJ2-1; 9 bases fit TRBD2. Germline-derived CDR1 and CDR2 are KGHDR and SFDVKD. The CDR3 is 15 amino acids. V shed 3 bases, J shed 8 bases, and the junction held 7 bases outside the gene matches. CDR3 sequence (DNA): TGTGCCACCAGTGATAGCGGGGGGTTTAGCGATGAGCAGTTCTTC. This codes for CATSDSGGFSDEQFF.

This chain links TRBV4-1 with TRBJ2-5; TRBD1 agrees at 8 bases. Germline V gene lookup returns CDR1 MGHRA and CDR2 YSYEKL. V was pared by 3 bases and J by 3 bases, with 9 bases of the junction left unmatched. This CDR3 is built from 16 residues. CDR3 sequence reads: CASSQPMTGVEETQYF. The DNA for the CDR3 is TGCGCCAGCAGCCAGCCGATGACAGGGGTCGAAGAGACCCAGTACTTC.

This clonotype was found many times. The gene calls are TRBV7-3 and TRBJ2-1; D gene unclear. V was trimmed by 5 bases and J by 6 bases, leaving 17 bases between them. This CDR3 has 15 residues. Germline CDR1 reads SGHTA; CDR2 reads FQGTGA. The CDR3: CASSPNGQVFNEQFF. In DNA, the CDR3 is TGTGCCAGCAGCCCCAATGGGCAAGTATTCAATGAGCAGTTCTTC.

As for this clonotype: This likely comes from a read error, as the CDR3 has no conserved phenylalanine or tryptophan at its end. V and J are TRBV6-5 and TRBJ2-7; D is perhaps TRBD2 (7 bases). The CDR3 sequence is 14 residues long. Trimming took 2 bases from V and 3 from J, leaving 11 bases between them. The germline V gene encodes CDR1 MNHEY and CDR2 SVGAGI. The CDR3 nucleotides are TGTGCCAGCAGTTACGGGGGAGGGGGCTACGAGCAGTACTCC. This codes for CASSYGGGGYEQYS.

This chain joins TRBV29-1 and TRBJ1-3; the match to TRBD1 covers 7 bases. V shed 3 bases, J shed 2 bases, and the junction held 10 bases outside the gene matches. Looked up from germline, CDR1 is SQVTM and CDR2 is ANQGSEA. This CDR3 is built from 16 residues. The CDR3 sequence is CSVDNRGDGAGNTIYF. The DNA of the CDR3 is TGCAGCGTTGATAACAGGGGCGACGGGGCTGGAAACACCATATATTTT.

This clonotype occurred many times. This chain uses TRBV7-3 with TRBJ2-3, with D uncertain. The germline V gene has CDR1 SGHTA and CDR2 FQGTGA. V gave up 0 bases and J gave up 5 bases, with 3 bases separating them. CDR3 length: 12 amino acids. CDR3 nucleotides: TGTGCCAGCAGCTTAACCGGAGATACGCAGTATTTT. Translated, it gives CASSLTGDTQYF.